Each of the 30 T cell receptor beta chains below was sequenced from the same sample in a study of shared clonotypes between healthy human individuals. The assay was immunoSEQ multiplex PCR, and TCRdb's table has in-frame clones only and misses some. Of roughly 2 million clones listed, approximately 94% were seen once; the top ten hold around 1.1%. The naive CD8 fraction comprised CD45RO-negative cells positively selected for CCR7 and excluded terminally differentiated effector memory CD45RA+ cells. The sample comprised naive CD8+ T cells sorted from blood. Receptors originate from a man younger than 35 in good health.

Remarks on this clone: Within the sample, other DNA sequences also encode this same CDR3. The rearrangement uses TRBV6-5 and TRBJ2-7, with D unresolved. The CDR3 sequence is 14 residues long. Germline lookup yields CDR1 MNHEY and CDR2 SVGAGI. V was cut by 9 bases and J by 0 bases, with 15 bases left in between. The CDR3 is CASSSVSSSYEQYF. CDR3 bases: TGTGCCAGTAGCAGCGTCTCTAGCTCCTACGAGCAGTACTTC.

The chain recombines TRBV27 with TRBJ2-1, with 9 bases matching TRBD2. The V segment lost 5 bases and the J segment 4 bases; nucleotides outside the gene matches: 9. The CDR3 totals 16 residues. Germline-derived CDR1 and CDR2 are MNHEY and SMNVEV (reference sequence). The CDR3 spells CASSHVGRGGYNEQFF. The CDR3 nucleotides read TGTGCCAGCAGTCACGTCGGGCGGGGGGGATACAATGAGCAGTTCTTC.

Details on this clone: Within the sample, other DNA sequences also encode this same CDR3. J is TRBJ2-7 and V is TRBV6-1; 10 bases line up with TRBD1. The V gene end was trimmed by 6 bases and the J gene end by 4 bases; junction bases not matched to a gene: 9. Germline V lookup: CDR1 MNHNS, CDR2 SASEGT. This CDR3 has 15 amino acids. CDR3 DNA: TGTGCCAGCAGCGAACCGGGACAGGGGTCTTACGAGCAGTACTTC. This translates into CASSEPGQGSYEQYF.

The CDR3: CASSPVTSGAYNEQFF. The CDR3 DNA is TGTGCCAGCAGTCCGGTGACTAGCGGGGCTTACAATGAGCAGTTCTTC. The chain joins TRBV27 to TRBJ2-1; 11 nucleotides match TRBD2. The CDR3 sequence is 16 residues long. The J segment lost 4 bases and the V segment lost 5 bases, leaving 7 bases of the junction unmatched. Germline V gives CDR1 MNHEY, CDR2 SMNVEV (reference sequence).

The chain recombines TRBV6-6 with TRBJ2-3; D not certain. Trimming took 1 base from V and 2 from J, leaving 4 bases between them. The CDR3 extends over 13 amino acids. Germline CDR1 reads MNHNY; CDR2 reads SVGAGI (reference sequence). CDR3 coding DNA: TGTGCCAGCAGTTACTACGACACAGATACGCAGTATTTT. This gives the protein CASSYYDTDTQYF.

This clone has just one count. This chain uses TRBV5-4 with TRBJ1-2; D may be TRBD1 (5 bases). Germline V gives CDR1 SGHNT, CDR2 YYREEE (reference sequence). V dropped 6 bases and J dropped 3 bases, with 15 bases sitting between them. The CDR3 is 14 residues long. This CDR3 reads CASTRDLMYYGYTF. The DNA of the CDR3 is TGTGCCAGCACCCGGGACCTAATGTACTATGGCTACACCTTC.

This clone showed up just once. V is TRBV9 and J is TRBJ2-5; D unresolved. There are 13 residues in the CDR3. Trimming removed 1 base at V and 1 base at J, with 5 bases between. The V gene's germline CDR1 is SGDLS and CDR2 YYNGEE. CDR3 loop: CASSVLPQETQYF. CDR3 DNA: TGTGCCAGCAGCGTATTACCCCAAGAGACCCAGTACTTC.

V usage is TRBV6-5 and J usage is TRBJ1-1; 10 bases line up with TRBD1. This CDR3 is built from 14 residues. The germline V gene has CDR1 MNHEY and CDR2 SVGAGI. V gave up 4 bases and J gave up 8 bases; unmatched junction bases: 7. Here the CDR3 reads CASSWDRGRREAFF. Written as DNA, the CDR3 is TGTGCCAGCAGTTGGGACAGGGGTCGTCGGGAAGCTTTCTTT.

The chain employs TRBV29-1 and TRBJ1-4; a possible D gene is TRBD1 (6 bases). CDR1 is SQVTM and CDR2 is ANQGSEA in the germline V gene. The CDR3 extends over 12 amino acids. Trimming stripped 3 bases from V and 8 bases from J, with 10 bases between. The CDR3 protein is CSVEAGEEKLFF. The CDR3 nucleotides read TGCAGCGTTGAGGCAGGGGAAGAAAAACTGTTTTTT.

The J gene is TRBJ1-3, the V gene TRBV5-1; D ambiguous. The V end lost 4 bases, the J end lost 2 bases, and 16 bases lay between the germline ends. The germline CDR1 and CDR2 sequences are SGHRS and YFSETQ. The length of the CDR3 is 16 residues. The CDR3 is CASSPGGGEPGNTIYF. CDR3 nucleotides: TGCGCCAGCAGCCCCGGTGGCGGCGAACCTGGAAACACCATATATTTT.

The chain combines TRBV7-6 with TRBJ1-1; D remains unclear. The CDR3 runs 15 residues. With 5 bases removed from V and 3 bases from J, the gap between germline ends came to 16 bases. Germline CDR1 and CDR2: SGHVS and FNYEAQ. The CDR3 DNA reads as TGTGCCAGCAGCCCACTCAATATCCCGGACACTGAAGCTTTCTTT. Amino acid sequence: CASSPLNIPDTEAFF.

This clone was found once. The V and J genes are TRBV27 and TRBJ2-5; 9 positions match TRBD2. V dropped 2 bases and J dropped 5; count of bases not matched to a gene: 9. The germline V gene encodes CDR1 MNHEY and CDR2 SMNVEV (reference sequence). The CDR3 extends over 16 amino acids. CDR3 coding DNA: TGTGCCAGCAGTTTACGTGCGGGGGGGCCGAGGGAGACCCAGTACTTC. Translated, it gives CASSLRAGGPRETQYF.

V and J are TRBV7-9 and TRBJ2-3, with TRBD2 identical over 8 bases. Germline V CDR1 and CDR2: SEHNR, FQNEAQ (reference sequence). This CDR3 is 16 amino acids long. V dropped 4 bases and J dropped 1; count of bases not matched to a gene: 7. The chain's CDR3 is CASSSGGLMGTDTQYF. CDR3 nucleotides: TGTGCCAGCAGCTCGGGGGGGCTTATGGGCACAGATACGCAGTATTTT. Full variable domain (rest looked up from reference TRBV7-9 and TRBJ2-3): DTGVSQNPRHKITKRGQNVTFRCDPISEHNRLYWYRQTLGQGPEFLTYFQNEAQLEKSRLLSDRFSAERPKGSFSTLEIQRTEQGDSAMYLCASSSGGLMGTDTQYFGPGTRLTVL.

The chain recombines TRBV7-8 with TRBJ2-5; 12 bases match TRBD2. V lost 4 bases, J lost 1 base, and 4 bases stayed unmatched. Per the germline V gene, CDR1 is SGHVS and CDR2 is FQNEAQ. CDR3 length: 16 residues. The CDR3 sequence: CASSSGTSGPQETQYF. DNA for the CDR3: TGTGCCAGCAGCTCCGGGACTAGCGGGCCCCAAGAGACCCAGTACTTC.

The V and J genes are TRBV5-1 and TRBJ2-5; D gene unclear. The last part of the DNA fits TRBJ2-7 better; the J call may be wrong. From germline, CDR1 is SGHRS and CDR2 YFSETQ. The CDR3 consists of 14 residues. In DNA form, the CDR3 reads TGCGCCAGCAGCTTGGAAGGGCTCGACTACGAGCAGTACTTC. Translated: CASSLEGLDYEQYF.

About this clone itself: The same CDR3 is also encoded by other DNA sequences in this sample. The chain combines TRBV5-8 with TRBJ1-1; TRBD1 agrees at 8 bases. CDR3 length: 15 amino acids. J lost 4 bases, V lost 2 bases, and 7 bases had no gene match. CDR1 is SGHTS and CDR2 is YDEGEE in the germline V gene. The DNA of the CDR3 is TGTGCCAGCAGCTTAGGACAGGGCCTGGGCACTGAAGCTTTCTTT. As protein: CASSLGQGLGTEAFF.

For the CDR3, the DNA is TGTGCCAGCAGCTTAGAGGCCTCAACGGGCTATGGCTACACCTTC. Its translation is CASSLEASTGYGYTF. The gene calls are TRBV11-2 and TRBJ1-2; D remains unclear. This CDR3 spans 15 amino acids. In germline, CDR1 is SGHAT, CDR2 FQNNGV. V lost 0 bases, J lost 4 bases, and 12 bases lay in between.

This chain connects TRBV28 to TRBJ2-4; D not resolved. Germline-derived CDR1 and CDR2 are MDHEN and SYDVKM. This CDR3 comprises 15 residues. Trimming removed 5 bases at V and 6 bases at J, with 17 bases between. The CDR3 loop reads CASSHPDSAGNIQYF. The DNA of the CDR3 is TGTGCCAGCAGTCACCCTGATTCGGCCGGAAACATTCAGTACTTC. The variable domain in full, with the rest retrieved from reference TRBV28 and TRBJ2-4, is DVKVTQSSRYLVKRTGEKVFLECVQDMDHENMFWYRQDPGLGLRLIYFSYDVKMKEKGDIPEGYSVSREKKERFSLILESASTNQTSMYLCASSHPDSAGNIQYFGAGTRLSVL.

The CDR3 DNA sequence: TGTGCCATCAGTGTGGACAGGGAACAGGTCCAGCATTTT. This encodes CAISVDREQVQHF. The rearrangement joins TRBV10-3 to TRBJ1-5; 8 nucleotides line up with TRBD1. This CDR3 contains 13 residues. V was pared by 4 bases and J by 12 bases, with 8 bases of the junction left unmatched. Germline V gene data show CDR1 as ENHRY and CDR2 as SYGVKD.

V is TRBV14 and J is TRBJ2-7, with 7 bases fitting TRBD2. The CDR3 is 17 amino acids. Germline CDR1 reads SGHDN; CDR2 reads FVKESK. The ends lost 4 bases at V and 0 bases at J; junction bases unmatched: 12. CDR3 protein: CASSPLMPSGPSYEQYF. In DNA, the CDR3 is TGTGCCAGCAGCCCCCTAATGCCTAGCGGCCCCTCCTACGAGCAGTACTTC. Based on the CDR3 plus reference TRBV14 and TRBJ2-7, the full variable domain is EAGVTQFPSHSVIEKGQTVTLRCDPISGHDNLYWYRRVMGKEIKFLLHFVKESKQDESGMPNNRFLAERTGGTYSTLKVQPAELEDSGVYFCASSPLMPSGPSYEQYFGPGTRLTVT.

V is TRBV7-9 and J is TRBJ2-7, with a weak D call TRBD2 (6 bases). Trimming pared 4 bases from V and 9 bases from J, leaving 19 bases between. The CDR3 is made up of 14 amino acids. Per germline, CDR1 SEHNR and CDR2 FQNEAQ (reference sequence). CDR3 protein: CASSSTGTVTGQYF. The CDR3 DNA reads TGTGCCAGCAGCTCTACCGGGACTGTCACCGGGCAGTACTTC.

The J gene is TRBJ1-1, the V gene TRBV5-6, with TRBD1 as a possible D gene (5 bases). Germline V gene sequence: CDR1 SGHDT, CDR2 YYEEEE. V shed 0 bases and J shed 1 base, with 10 bases lying between them. The CDR3 length is 15 residues. The CDR3 loop reads CASSLVAGGNTEAFF. The CDR3 DNA reads TGTGCCAGCAGCTTGGTTGCGGGGGGGAACACTGAAGCTTTCTTT.

The J gene is TRBJ1-5, the V gene TRBV5-8, with D uncertain. Trimming took off 0 bases at V and 3 bases at J, with 10 bases between the two ends. CDR3 length: 15 residues. Germline V gives CDR1 SGHTS, CDR2 YDEGEE. CDR3 nucleotide sequence: TGTGCCAGCAGCTTGGGCCCGGGAACCAATCAGCCCCAGCATTTT. Its translation: CASSLGPGTNQPQHF.

The chain has TRBV27 and TRBJ1-5; D is undetermined. The ends were cut back, 6 bases at V and 0 bases at J, with 27 bases in the middle. This CDR3 is 20 amino acids long. Germline V gene lookup returns CDR1 MNHEY and CDR2 SMNVEV (reference sequence). CDR3 sequence: CASSSLQTSQPWVSNQPQHF. CDR3 DNA: TGTGCCAGCAGCTCCTTGCAGACCTCACAACCTTGGGTTAGCAATCAGCCCCAGCATTTT.

This chain links TRBV19 with TRBJ2-3; 8 bases are a match to TRBD2. This CDR3 is 16 amino acids long. Germline values: CDR1 LNHDA, CDR2 SQIVND (reference sequence). With V trimmed by 5 bases and J by 1 base, 8 bases remained unmatched. Here the CDR3 reads CASSPISRGGTDTQYF. The CDR3, as DNA: TGTGCCAGTAGTCCCATCTCGCGGGGGGGCACAGATACGCAGTATTTT.

This rearrangement joins TRBV7-6 to TRBJ2-7; TRBD2 agrees at 7 bases. V dropped 1 base and J dropped 2; count of bases not matched to a gene: 5. Germline CDR1 and CDR2: SGHVS and FNYEAQ. CDR3 length: 15 amino acids. The CDR3 bases are TGTGCCAGCAGCTTAGAGGCTAGCGGAACCTACGAGCAGTACTTC. Translation: CASSLEASGTYEQYF.

A single count supports this clone. The gene calls are TRBV6-5 and TRBJ1-2, with D tentatively TRBD1 (5 bases). The germline CDR1 and CDR2 sequences are MNHEY and SVGAGI. The CDR3 is 15 amino acids. The V end was cut by 0 bases, the J end by 2 bases, with 10 bases between. The CDR3 nucleotides are TGTGCCAGCAGTTACTCGGGGACCTTCAACTATGGCTACACCTTC. The encoded protein is CASSYSGTFNYGYTF.

This chain uses TRBV7-9 with TRBJ1-5; TRBD1 matches at 7 bases. Per germline, CDR1 SEHNR and CDR2 FQNEAQ (reference sequence). V trimming: 2 bases; J trimming: 3 bases; junction bases outside the gene matches: 4. The CDR3 consists of 15 residues. Here the CDR3 reads CASSLTGDPNQPQHF. CDR3 in DNA: TGTGCCAGCAGCTTAACAGGGGATCCCAATCAGCCCCAGCATTTT.

This rearrangement joins TRBV5-6 to TRBJ2-3; no clear D gene. Germline V gene data show CDR1 as SGHDT and CDR2 as YYEEEE. The CDR3 is 12 residues long. Between the trimmed V and J ends, which lost 3 bases and 6 bases, there was a span of 8 bases. The CDR3 reads CASSWGWDTQYF. The CDR3 bases are TGTGCCAGCAGCTGGGGTTGGGATACGCAGTATTTT.

The V call is TRBV11-2, the J call TRBJ2-7; 10 bases agree with TRBD1. The germline V gene has CDR1 SGHAT and CDR2 FQNNGV. This CDR3 is 14 amino acids long. Trimming at V came to 6 bases and at J to 6 bases, leaving 8 bases not matched to a gene. CDR3 residues: CASSTGTGDGEQYF. The CDR3 DNA is TGTGCCAGCAGTACCGGGACAGGGGACGGCGAGCAGTACTTC.